The 18 T cell receptor beta chains below come from one sample, sequenced in a study of blood T cell repertoires in COVID-19. Profiling relied on immunoSEQ multiplex PCR, and the TCRdb table lists in-frame clones only, not all of them. The sample lists about 230,000 clones; around 89% were seen once. Sequenced material: PBMCs or T cells enriched from blood (not recorded which). These receptors were collected from a woman in her thirties or forties with acute COVID-19.

The V and J genes are TRBV19 and TRBJ1-5; D perhaps matches TRBD1 (6 bases). Trimming pared 4 bases from V and 0 bases from J, leaving 10 bases between. This CDR3 region has 15 residues. The V gene's germline CDR1 is LNHDA and CDR2 SQIVND (reference sequence). The CDR3 here is CASSRTGSSNQPQHF. The DNA for the CDR3 is TGTGCCAGTAGTAGAACAGGGAGTAGCAATCAGCCCCAGCATTTT.

The rearrangement links TRBV9 to TRBJ1-3, with D uncertain. This CDR3 has 15 amino acids. CDR1 and CDR2 (germline): SGDLS, YYNGEE. The V gene lost 1 base and the J gene lost 2 bases, with 10 bases spanning the gap. The CDR3 reads CASSVTDQTGNTIYF. The CDR3 nucleotides read TGTGCCAGCAGCGTAACAGACCAAACTGGAAACACCATATATTTT.

The V gene is TRBV9, the J gene TRBJ2-3; D possibly corresponds to TRBD1 (6 bases). This CDR3 has 13 amino acids. With 4 bases removed from V and 7 bases from J, the gap between germline ends came to 13 bases. CDR1 is SGDLS and CDR2 is YYNGEE in the germline V gene. CDR3 sequence (DNA): TGTGCCAGCAGCCCTGGGACACGAAATACGCAGTATTTT. Protein product: CASSPGTRNTQYF.

J is TRBJ2-3 and V is TRBV18; 7 bases fit TRBD1. V dropped 0 bases and J dropped 2; count of bases not matched to a gene: 5. The CDR3 loop spans 16 amino acids. Germline loops: CDR1 KGHSH, CDR2 LQKENI. CDR3 sequence: CASSPPGRGITDTQYF. The CDR3 bases are TGTGCCAGCTCACCACCGGGCAGGGGGATCACAGATACGCAGTATTTT.

The V call is TRBV10-1, the J call TRBJ2-2; 10 positions agree with TRBD1. The germline V gene encodes CDR1 WNHNN and CDR2 SYGVQD (reference sequence). J was trimmed by 5 bases and V by 4 bases; bases with no gene match: 7. This CDR3 spans 16 amino acids. The chain's CDR3 is CASSALGTGVTGELFF. The CDR3 nucleotides are TGCGCCAGCAGTGCCCTGGGGACAGGGGTAACCGGGGAGCTGTTTTTT.

The rearrangement links TRBV30 to TRBJ1-6; D might be TRBD1 (6 bases). Germline lookup yields CDR1 GTSNPN and CDR2 SVGIG (reference sequence). V was cut by 3 bases and J by 6 bases, with 9 bases left in between. The CDR3 contains 13 residues. The CDR3, as DNA: TGTGCCTGGAGCGCAGGGGTTAATTCACCCCTCCACTTT. Protein product: CAWSAGVNSPLHF.

The V and J genes are TRBV7-2 and TRBJ2-2; 8 bases fit TRBD2. This CDR3 comprises 15 residues. Trimming took 3 bases from V and 2 from J; bases not matched to a gene: 2. From germline, CDR1 is SGHTA and CDR2 FQGNSA. CDR3 sequence reads: CASSLRGVNTGELFF. Here the CDR3 DNA reads TGTGCCAGCAGCTTGCGGGGGGTTAACACCGGGGAGCTGTTTTTT.

This chain joins TRBV4-1 and TRBJ2-5; 7 bases map to TRBD2. Germline V gene lookup returns CDR1 MGHRA and CDR2 YSYEKL. After removal of 1 base from V and 5 bases from J, the junction contained 4 bases not matched to a gene. The CDR3 covers 14 residues. CDR3 residues: CASSQVGGEETQYF. CDR3 in DNA: TGCGCCAGCAGCCAAGTGGGGGGGGAGGAGACCCAGTACTTC.

This chain connects TRBV6-5 to TRBJ2-5, with D maybe TRBD2 (6 bases). The germline V and J ends were trimmed by 7 bases and 4 bases, with 13 bases remaining between them. The CDR3 has 13 residues. Germline lookup yields CDR1 MNHEY and CDR2 SVGAGI. CDR3 region: CASTGEERETQYF. DNA of the CDR3: TGTGCCAGCACGGGGGAGGAGCGAGAGACCCAGTACTTC.

The V call is TRBV7-2, the J call TRBJ2-5, with D unclear. Germline-derived CDR1 and CDR2 are SGHTA and FQGNSA. The CDR3 has 14 amino acids. The V end lost 6 bases, the J end lost 4 bases, and 15 bases lay between the germline ends. CDR3 sequence: CASSSPWQSETQYF. Here the CDR3 DNA reads TGTGCCAGCAGTTCACCTTGGCAATCAGAGACCCAGTACTTC.

The genes are TRBV15 and TRBJ2-5; tentative D call: TRBD1 (5 bases). V lost 0 bases and J lost 5, with 16 bases in between. The germline CDR1 and CDR2 sequences are LNHNV and YYDKDF (reference sequence). This CDR3 is built from 16 residues. This chain's CDR3 is CATSRDRARVGETQYF. CDR3 DNA sequence: TGTGCCACCAGCAGAGATCGTGCCAGGGTTGGTGAGACCCAGTACTTC.

The V gene is TRBV5-1, the J gene TRBJ2-3; possible D gene TRBD2, 5 bases. The CDR3 consists of 13 residues. The germline V and J ends were trimmed by 2 bases and 3 bases, with 7 bases remaining between them. CDR1 is SGHRS, CDR2 YFSETQ, per germline. The CDR3: CASSFEGTDTQYF. CDR3 nucleotide sequence: TGCGCCAGCAGCTTTGAGGGAACAGATACGCAGTATTTT. Looking up the rest from reference TRBV5-1 and TRBJ2-3 gives the full variable domain: KAGVTQTPRYLIKTRGQQVTLSCSPISGHRSVSWYQQTPGQGLQFLFEYFSETQRNKGNFPGRFSGRQFSNSRSEMNVSTLELGDSALYLCASSFEGTDTQYFGPGTRLTVL.

V usage is TRBV9 and J usage is TRBJ2-2; TRBD2 matches 10 bases. The CDR3 contains 17 residues. The germline V gene has CDR1 SGDLS and CDR2 YYNGEE. J lost 0 bases, V lost 4 bases, and 6 bases had no gene match. The CDR3 is CASSPPGLATNTGELFF. CDR3 coding DNA: TGTGCCAGCAGCCCACCGGGACTAGCGACGAACACCGGGGAGCTGTTTTTT. Variable domain in full (rest from reference TRBV9 and TRBJ2-2): DSGVTQTPKHLITATGQRVTLRCSPRSGDLSVYWYQQSLDQGLQFLIQYYNGEERAKGNILERFSAQQFPDLHSELNLSSLELGDSALYFCASSPPGLATNTGELFFGEGSRLTVL.

V is TRBV6-4 and J is TRBJ2-3; D might be TRBD2 (7 bases). Trimming pared 6 bases from V and 1 base from J, leaving 14 bases between. This CDR3 has 15 amino acids. Looked up from germline, CDR1 is MRHNA and CDR2 is SNTAGT. CDR3 protein: CASRKQGGGTDTQYF. CDR3 in DNA: TGTGCCAGCAGAAAACAGGGAGGGGGCACAGATACGCAGTATTTT.

This clone has more than one count but fewer than ten. The chain employs TRBV2 and TRBJ2-1; 7 nucleotides match TRBD1. The CDR3 is 14 amino acids. The J segment lost 1 base and the V segment lost 9 bases, leaving 6 bases of the junction unmatched. The germline V gene has CDR1 SNHLY and CDR2 FYNNEI. CDR3 nucleotide sequence: TGTGCCAGTGTGACAGGGCCTTCCTACAATGAGCAGTTCTTC. This encodes CASVTGPSYNEQFF.

The chain couples TRBV24-1 to TRBJ2-3; maybe TRBD1 (6 bases). Trimming stripped 3 bases from V and 3 bases from J, with 15 bases between. The CDR3 is made up of 16 amino acids. The germline CDR1 and CDR2 sequences are KGHDR and SFDVKD. The DNA for the CDR3 is TGTGCCACCAGTGATATTCGGACAGCGACAACAGATACGCAGTATTTT. Its translation is CATSDIRTATTDTQYF.

The rearrangement uses TRBV30 and TRBJ1-2; 12 positions match TRBD1. There are 13 residues in the CDR3. Per the germline V gene, CDR1 is GTSNPN and CDR2 is SVGIG (reference sequence). V shed 4 bases and J 4 bases; nucleotides not matched to a gene: 1. As DNA, the CDR3 is TGTGCCTGGATGGGACAGGGGGCCTATGGCTACACCTTC. Translated, it gives CAWMGQGAYGYTF.

The J gene is TRBJ1-5, the V gene TRBV5-4; D not resolved. With 6 bases removed from V and 0 bases from J, the gap between germline ends came to 28 bases. The CDR3 has 20 residues. Germline CDR1 reads SGHNT; CDR2 reads YYREEE (reference sequence). The CDR3 sequence is CASTYKRFKTVNYSNQPQHF. As DNA, the CDR3 is TGTGCCAGCACCTACAAGCGGTTTAAGACGGTAAACTATAGCAATCAGCCCCAGCATTTT.